Following are 32 T cell receptor beta chains from one sample sequenced in a study of tumor-infiltrating lymphocytes in primary liver carcinoma. A primer matching the constant region was used to make TCR beta cDNA from 450 to 500 ng of total RNA. TCR beta libraries came from three nested multiplex PCR rounds using slightly modified ARM-PCR. Forward primers for TRBV1-TRBV30 and a C-beta reverse primer served the first two PCR rounds, at 10 cycles each. TCRdb ran MiXCR on the multiplex PCR reads and lists one entry per CDR3 protein. This table holds approximately 300,000 distinct CDR3 sequences, approximately 65% found once. Alongside blood RNA obtained from unsorted whole blood, germline DNA was also extracted. Source material: peripheral blood. The receptor source for this set is a man aged 35-49 years with primary liver carcinoma and hepatitis B virus infection.

Points on this clonotype: At one end, the junction sequence differs from germline, possibly due to a read error. The rearrangement links TRBV11-2 to TRBJ2-1; either TRBD1 or TRBD2 may supply D (5 bases each). There are 11 residues in the CDR3. From germline, CDR1 is SGHAT and CDR2 FQNNGV. This CDR3 reads CASTEGNERIF. The CDR3 DNA sequence: TGTGCCAGCACCGAGGGGAATGAGCGGATCTTC.

This clonotype was seen a few times. The chain recombines TRBV28 with TRBJ2-7, with a weak D call TRBD2 (5 bases). The V end was cut by 6 bases, the J end by 6 bases, with 12 bases between. The CDR3 is 12 amino acids. Germline V CDR1 and CDR2: MDHEN, SYDVKM. Written as DNA, the CDR3 is TGTGCCAGCAGGTGGGGAGCATCCGAGCAGTACTTC. Amino acids: CASRWGASEQYF.

The CDR3 here is CANRQGGGRYNEQFF. CDR3 sequence (DNA): TGTGCCAACAGACAGGGTGGAGGCAGGTACAATGAGCAGTTCTTC. The rearrangement joins TRBV11-2 to TRBJ2-1; 7 bases map to TRBD1. CDR1 is SGHAT and CDR2 is FQNNGV in the germline V gene. V lost 10 bases and J lost 4; bases outside the gene matches: 13. This CDR3 contains 15 residues.

The table lists this clonotype with many counts. The chain couples TRBV6-5 to TRBJ1-2, with TRBD1 matching over 8 bases. CDR1 MNHEY and CDR2 SVGAGI come from the germline V gene. The CDR3 totals 15 residues. V lost 5 bases, J lost 0 bases, and 5 bases stayed unmatched. This CDR3 is CASSQQGVTNYGYTF. CDR3 DNA sequence: TGTGCCAGCAGTCAACAGGGGGTAACTAACTATGGCTACACCTTC.

In regard to this clonotype: A clone one base away is much larger, so this may be a read error. CDR3 residues: CASSLQAIDGYEQYF. CDR3 DNA: TGCGCCAGCAGCCTCCAGGCGATCGATGGCTACGAGCAGTACTTC. This chain links TRBV4-1 with TRBJ2-7, with D hard to call. Trimming removed 4 bases from V and 3 bases from J, with 16 bases in between. This CDR3 region has 15 residues. CDR1 MGHRA and CDR2 YSYEKL come from the germline V gene.

V is TRBV30 and J is TRBJ2-7; D possibly corresponds to TRBD1 (6 bases). The CDR3 has 17 amino acids. The germline gives CDR1 GTSNPN, CDR2 SVGIG (reference sequence). Trimming took off 6 bases at V and 0 bases at J, with 24 bases between the two ends. The CDR3 nucleotides read TGTGCCTGCCGGGTTCCAGGGGTAGCGCAGAGCTCCTACGAGCAGTACTTC. Encoded protein: CACRVPGVAQSSYEQYF.

The rearrangement uses TRBV7-9 and TRBJ1-1, with 8 bases lining up with TRBD1. This CDR3 is 12 amino acids long. V gave up 5 bases and J gave up 10 bases; unmatched junction bases: 6. Per the germline V gene, CDR1 is SEHNR and CDR2 is FQNEAQ (reference sequence). The CDR3 DNA sequence: TGTGCCAGCAGCACAACCGGGACAGGAGCTTTCTTT. The encoded protein is CASSTTGTGAFF.

In the case of this clonotype: At one end, the junction sequence differs from germline, possibly due to a read error. CDR3 bases: TGTGCCGGCAGTCCCCAGGGAGGGGTGCCCGGGGAGCTGTTTTTT. Its translation: CAGSPQGGVPGELFF. The chain links TRBV12-3 or TRBV12-4 to TRBJ2-2; 7 bases are shared with TRBD2. The CDR3 runs to 15 residues.

In regard to this clonotype: A much more abundant neighbour one base away suggests this may be a read error. The chain links TRBV6-6 to TRBJ2-2; TRBD1 might be the D (7 bases). The CDR3 is made up of 13 amino acids. Germline V lookup: CDR1 MNHNY, CDR2 SVGAGI (reference sequence). The CDR3 DNA follows: TGTGCCGAGACAGGGAGTAACACCGGGGGGCTGTTTTTT. This translates into CAETGSNTGGLFF.

With respect to this clonotype: This sequence may be a read error, since a much larger clone differs from it by one base. The conserved phenylalanine or tryptophan is not found at the CDR3 terminus, so this likely reflects a read error. The rearrangement uses TRBV6-6 and TRBJ2-7; D ambiguous. This CDR3 spans 14 amino acids. Trimming removed 6 bases from V and 7 bases from J, with 19 bases in between. Per germline, CDR1 MNHNY and CDR2 SVGAGI (reference sequence). This chain's CDR3 is CASRDGGRPAEQYL. In DNA, the CDR3 is TGTGCCAGCAGGGATGGTGGCCGCCCGGCGGAGCAGTACTTA.

A word on this clonotype: A much larger clone lies one base from this, so it may be a read error. This chain links TRBV6-5 with TRBJ2-2, with 7 nucleotides matching TRBD1. CDR3 length: 14 amino acids. Per germline, CDR1 MNHEY and CDR2 SVGAGI. After removal of 11 bases from V and 2 bases from J, the junction contained 8 bases not matched to a gene. CDR3 nucleotides: TGTGCCTGCCAGACAGGGCTCAACACCGGGGAGCTGTTTTTT. Amino acid sequence: CACQTGLNTGELFF.

There are many counts of this clonotype. This chain uses TRBV5-5 with TRBJ2-6; weak D call: TRBD2 (5 bases). The CDR3 extends over 19 amino acids. Between the trimmed V and J ends, which lost 6 bases and 0 bases, there was a span of 22 bases. Germline V lookup: CDR1 SGHKS, CDR2 YYEKEE (reference sequence). The DNA for the CDR3 is TGTGCCAGCACCCCCTATGGCCAGCGGCAGCTCTCTGGGGCCAACGTCCTGACTTTC. It codes for CASTPYGQRQLSGANVLTF.

On this clonotype itself: At one end the junction does not follow the germline gene, possibly because of a read error. The CDR3 region has the DNA TGTGTCAGCAGTGTGACCGGGACAGGGGTCTCCGAGCACTACTTC. Amino acid sequence: CVSSVTGTGVSEHYF. This chain links TRBV6-2 or TRBV6-3 with TRBJ2-7, with TRBD1 matching 10 bases. This CDR3 spans 15 amino acids. Germline CDR1 MNHEY, CDR2 SVGEGT.

As for this clonotype: Germline and junction disagree at one end, which may indicate a read error. The chain is built from TRBV11-2 and TRBJ2-1; a possible D gene is TRBD2 (5 bases). The CDR3 contains 17 residues. Looked up from germline, CDR1 is SGHAT and CDR2 is FQNNGV. Here the CDR3 reads CDSSLGVPGLPHNEQFF. The CDR3 DNA follows: TGTGACAGCAGTTTAGGCGTACCTGGACTCCCCCACAATGAGCAGTTCTTC.

This clonotype occurred many times. The chain is built from TRBV29-1 and TRBJ2-3; TRBD2 agrees at 10 bases. The CDR3 length is 15 residues. The germline CDR1 and CDR2 sequences are SQVTM and ANQGSEA. J was trimmed by 6 bases and V by 3 bases; bases with no gene match: 9. The CDR3 DNA sequence: TGCAGCGTTGAGTCCCTAGCGGGAGCAGGGGATACGCAGTATTTT. Translating it yields CSVESLAGAGDTQYF.

This clonotype was seen more than once but under ten times. The gene calls are TRBV4-2 and TRBJ2-5; 10 bases are shared with TRBD2. CDR1 is LGHNA and CDR2 is YNFKEQ in the germline V gene. Trimming removed 1 base from V and 6 bases from J; junction bases left unmatched: 11. The CDR3 contains 17 residues. CDR3 sequence reads: CASSQVSGSGRPKTQYF. The CDR3 bases are TGTGCCAGCAGCCAAGTTAGCGGTAGCGGGAGGCCCAAGACCCAGTACTTC.

About this clonotype itself: Given a much more abundant clone one base away, this may be a read error. The chain couples TRBV10-3 to TRBJ2-7, with D tentatively TRBD2 (5 bases). The CDR3 runs 14 residues. Germline assignment: CDR1 ENHRY and CDR2 SYGVKD. V lost 0 bases, J lost 3 bases, and 9 bases lay in between. CDR3: CAISESSTSYEQYF. The CDR3 DNA is TGTGCCATCAGTGAGTCAAGCACTAGCTACGAGCAGTACTTC.

Notes on this clonotype: Being one base from a much bigger clone, this may be a read error. The chain recombines TRBV4-2 with TRBJ2-3; D remains unclear. Trimming stripped 1 base from V and 4 bases from J, with 9 bases between. This CDR3 has 14 residues. Germline CDR1 LGHNA, CDR2 YNFKEQ. CDR3 residues: CASSQGRAPDTQYF. The CDR3 DNA follows: TGTGCCAGCAGCCAAGGTCGAGCCCCAGATACGCAGTATTTT.

Comment on this clonotype: One end of the junction does not line up with germline, which may come from a read error. The chain joins TRBV28 to TRBJ2-5; the match to TRBD1 covers 8 bases. The CDR3 has 16 residues. From germline, CDR1 is MDHEN and CDR2 SYDVKM. The CDR3 DNA sequence: TGTACCAGCAGATCCTCGGGACAGGAGATCAAAAAGACCCAGTACTTC. Encoded protein: CTSRSSGQEIKKTQYF.

The chain recombines TRBV7-9 with TRBJ2-3; 7 bases match TRBD2. CDR3 length: 15 amino acids. Losses at the gene ends were 2 bases for V and 3 bases for J; bases not matched to a gene: 5. Germline CDR1 and CDR2: SEHNR and FQNEAQ (reference sequence). The CDR3 is CASSLRGGSTDTQYF. In nucleotides, the CDR3 is TGTGCCAGCAGCTTACGTGGCGGGAGTACAGATACGCAGTATTTT.

Comments on this clonotype: Germline and junction disagree at one end, which may indicate a read error. DNA for the CDR3: TGTGTCAGCAGCTTAGTTATTAGTAGGCCCTCCTACAATGAGCAGTTCTTC. Encoded protein: CVSSLVISRPSYNEQFF. The genes are TRBV11-2 and TRBJ2-1; no definite D call. CDR3 length: 17 amino acids. Germline V gene lookup returns CDR1 SGHAT and CDR2 FQNNGV.

This clonotype is a singleton in its sample. One junction end does not reproduce the germline sequence, and a read error may be involved. The chain has TRBV6-2 or TRBV6-3 and TRBJ1-5; D remains ambiguous. The CDR3 length is 15 residues. Germline CDR1 MNHEY, CDR2 SVGEGT. The CDR3 loop reads CACSSAGEVYQPQHF. The CDR3 bases are TGTGCCTGCAGTTCTGCCGGGGAGGTCTATCAGCCCCAGCATTTT.

The chain is built from TRBV6-5 and TRBJ2-3, with D possibly being TRBD1 (5 bases). With 2 bases removed from V and 4 bases from J, the gap between germline ends came to 16 bases. The CDR3 has 16 residues. Germline assignment: CDR1 MNHEY and CDR2 SVGAGI. CDR3 loop: CASSYIVVGAADTQYF. The DNA for the CDR3 is TGTGCCAGCAGTTACATCGTGGTAGGGGCCGCAGATACGCAGTATTTT.

This clonotype was detected ten times or more. Likely a read error: the CDR3 ends without its conserved phenylalanine or tryptophan. The DNA is omitted, as the CDR3 cannot be located on it reliably, and the CDR3 follows TCRdb's listing. The chain carries TRBV6-1 and TRBJ2-1; the table's TRBD1 call for D was not verified on the DNA. CDR1 MNHNS and CDR2 SASEGT come from the germline V gene. Including both end residues, the CDR3 is 11 amino acids long. The CDR3 is CASSETDRTKI.

About this clonotype: Given a much more abundant clone one base away, this may be a read error. The V and J genes are TRBV10-3 and TRBJ2-1; 12 nucleotides agree with TRBD2. The germline V gene encodes CDR1 ENHRY and CDR2 SYGVKD. The CDR3 sequence is 16 residues long. Here the CDR3 reads CVIRELAGGSYNEQFF. The CDR3 DNA follows: TGTGTCATCAGGGAACTAGCGGGAGGCTCCTACAATGAGCAGTTCTTC.

There are a few counts of this clonotype. This chain connects TRBV5-1 to TRBJ1-1, with a tentative D call TRBD1 (6 bases). Germline-derived CDR1 and CDR2 are SGHRS and YFSETQ. The V end lost 0 bases, the J end lost 6 bases, and 15 bases lay between the germline ends. The CDR3 contains 15 residues. The CDR3, as DNA: TGCGCCAGCAGCTTGGAGGGGGGGGATCGCTCTGAAGCTTTCTTT. Its protein is CASSLEGGDRSEAFF.

The sample holds one count of this clonotype. The chain recombines TRBV20-1 with TRBJ1-4; 7 bases align to TRBD1. The CDR3 consists of 13 residues. Trimming removed 5 bases from V and 0 bases from J; junction bases left unmatched: 0. Germline-derived CDR1 and CDR2 are DFQATT and SNEGSKA (reference sequence). CDR3 bases: TGCAGTGCTGGGACAGCAACTAATGAAAAACTGTTTTTT. This encodes CSAGTATNEKLFF.

A remark on this clonotype: A read error may account for a junction end that differs from germline. The chain joins TRBV11-1 to TRBJ2-7; no clear D gene. Germline V gene lookup returns CDR1 SGHAT and CDR2 FQDESV (reference sequence). This CDR3 region has 15 residues. CDR3 bases: TGTACCAGCAGCTTAGCTCAAGTAAGCCGGTACGAGCAGTACTTC. Its protein is CTSSLAQVSRYEQYF. The full variable domain, completed using reference TRBV11-1 and TRBJ2-7, is EAEVAQSPRYKITEKSQAVAFWCDPISGHATLYWYRQILGQGPELLVQFQDESVVDDSQLPKDRFSAERLKGVDSTLKIQPAELGDSAMYLCTSSLAQVSRYEQYFGPGTRLTVT.

This clonotype showed up just a few times. The V and J genes are TRBV5-1 and TRBJ2-5; possible D gene TRBD1, 5 bases. V lost 2 bases and J lost 2, with 10 bases in between. The CDR3 runs to 14 residues. Germline assignment: CDR1 SGHRS and CDR2 YFSETQ. This chain's CDR3 is CASSFTGRQETQYF. The CDR3 DNA reads TGCGCCAGCAGCTTTACAGGTCGACAAGAGACCCAGTACTTC.

On this clonotype itself: A junction end diverges from the germline sequence, so it may reflect a read error. The rearrangement links TRBV7-8 to TRBJ2-5; D is perhaps TRBD1 (6 bases). Germline CDR1 and CDR2: SGHVS and FQNEAQ. The CDR3 extends over 16 amino acids. The CDR3 DNA is TGTGCCAGCAGACTGAACTGGCAGGCCGCAGGGGAGATCCAGTACTTC. It encodes CASRLNWQAAGEIQYF.

In its sample, this clonotype is medium-sized. V usage is TRBV11-1 and J usage is TRBJ2-1; tentative D call: TRBD2 (6 bases). The CDR3 is made up of 18 amino acids. Trimming cost V 1 base and J 3 bases, with 19 bases left between them. Per the germline V gene, CDR1 is SGHAT and CDR2 is FQDESV (reference sequence). In DNA form, the CDR3 reads TGTGCCAGCAGCTTAGGAGGGGCAGGTAGCGGAATCTACAATGAGCAGTTCTTC. Translating it yields CASSLGGAGSGIYNEQFF.

Worth noting for this clonotype: A clone one base away is much larger, so this may be a read error. J is TRBJ2-2 and V is TRBV29-1; 8 bases map to TRBD1. Per germline, CDR1 SQVTM and CDR2 ANQGSEA. V was pared by 8 bases and J by 0 bases, with 11 bases of the junction left unmatched. The CDR3 spans 16 residues. In DNA, the CDR3 is TGCAGCATTTATACAGGGGGGCGATCGAACACCGGGGAGCTGTTTTTT. Its protein product is CSIYTGGRSNTGELFF.